The 27 T cell receptor beta chains presented below share a single source sample, sequenced in a study of beta chain features in type 1 diabetes. General study results and limits: Moderate but significant shortening of TCRB CDR3s was recorded in all four CD4+ subsets from Type 1 diabetes patients.

Their antigens remain unidentified. The sequenced template was cDNA made from the entire isolated RNA. TCRdb keeps only in-frame clones here, not all; method: immunoSEQ multiplex PCR. Among fewer than 200,000 clones listed, around a tenth were seen once. Sequences were obtained from central memory CD4+ T cells from blood. These receptors were taken from a man aged 25 to 40 with type 1 diabetes.

Only a few counts were recorded for this clone. V gene TRBV6-1 combines with J gene TRBJ2-7, with 8 positions matching TRBD1. Per germline, CDR1 MNHNS and CDR2 SASEGT. Unmatched junction bases numbered 6, after V lost 5 bases and J lost 3 bases. CDR3 size: 14 residues. CDR3 residues: CASSPDRAFYEQYF. The DNA of the CDR3 is TGTGCCAGCAGTCCGGACAGGGCTTTCTACGAGCAGTACTTC.

CDR3 region: CASSRQLAGQETQYF. The CDR3 region has the DNA TGCGCCAGCAGCCGACAACTAGCGGGGCAAGAGACCCAGTACTTC. J is TRBJ2-5 and V is TRBV4-1; TRBD2 agrees at 10 bases. In germline, CDR1 is MGHRA, CDR2 YSYEKL. Germline trimming cut 4 bases from V and 2 bases from J; bases unmatched to any gene: 4. This CDR3 has 15 amino acids.

The chain couples TRBV7-2 to TRBJ2-3; TRBD2 matches at 9 bases. This CDR3 comprises 14 residues. Germline CDR1 reads SGHTA; CDR2 reads FQGNSA. V lost 5 bases to trimming and J lost 6 bases; unmatched junction nucleotides: 6. CDR3 sequence (DNA): TGTGCCAGCAGCCCTCCTGGGACTAGCGATACGCAGTATTTT. Its translation is CASSPPGTSDTQYF.

The table lists this clone with a few counts. The rearrangement uses TRBV5-1 and TRBJ1-2; TRBD1 aligns across 7 bases. Germline V gives CDR1 SGHRS, CDR2 YFSETQ. Unmatched junction bases numbered 6, after V lost 0 bases and J lost 4 bases. This CDR3 region has 15 residues. The CDR3 DNA reads as TGCGCCAGCAGCTTGGGACAGGGAGGTAGCTATGGCTACACCTTC. It translates to CASSLGQGGSYGYTF.

There are many counts of this clone. This rearrangement joins TRBV5-4 to TRBJ2-3; D unresolved. The CDR3 totals 14 residues. The germline V gene encodes CDR1 SGHNT and CDR2 YYREEE (reference sequence). V dropped 0 bases and J dropped 1 base, with 6 bases sitting between them. In DNA form, the CDR3 reads TGTGCCAGCAGCTTGGGCGGTGGCACAGATACGCAGTATTTT. Protein product: CASSLGGGTDTQYF.

With respect to this clone: Distinct nucleotide sequences in the sample also encode this CDR3. V usage is TRBV7-2 and J usage is TRBJ2-1; TRBD2 might be the D (5 bases). Germline lookup yields CDR1 SGHTA and CDR2 FQGNSA. With 1 base removed from V and 2 bases from J, the gap between germline ends came to 9 bases. The CDR3 runs to 15 residues. CDR3 residues: CASSLDSGPYNEQFF. In nucleotides, the CDR3 is TGTGCCAGCAGCTTAGACAGCGGCCCCTACAATGAGCAGTTCTTC.

In its sample, this clone was seen a few times. The rearrangement links TRBV7-2 to TRBJ2-3; TRBD2 matches at 8 bases. The J segment lost 3 bases and the V segment lost 7 bases, leaving 6 bases of the junction unmatched. Looked up from germline, CDR1 is SGHTA and CDR2 is FQGNSA. The CDR3 loop spans 14 amino acids. The CDR3 DNA reads TGTGCCAGCAAGCGGGAGTACGGTACAGATACGCAGTATTTT. Its translation: CASKREYGTDTQYF. The full variable domain, with the rest looked up from reference TRBV7-2 and TRBJ2-3, is GAGVSQSPSNKVTEKGKDVELRCDPISGHTALYWYRQSLGQGLEFLIYFQGNSAPDKSGLPSDRFSAERTGGSVSTLTIQRTQQEDSAVYLCASKREYGTDTQYFGPGTRLTVL.

V gene TRBV4-3 combines with J gene TRBJ2-4, with 7 bases fitting TRBD2. The CDR3 covers 15 residues. With V trimmed by 4 bases and J by 0 bases, 3 bases remained unmatched. CDR1 LGHNA and CDR2 YSLEER come from the germline V gene. CDR3 protein: CASSLVAGAKNIQYF. In DNA, the CDR3 is TGCGCCAGCAGCCTAGTAGCGGGAGCCAAAAACATTCAGTACTTC.

The chain combines TRBV10-3 with TRBJ2-7, with 7 bases fitting TRBD2. Looked up from germline, CDR1 is ENHRY and CDR2 is SYGVKD. This CDR3 spans 13 amino acids. V lost 10 bases and J lost 7; bases outside the gene matches: 13. The CDR3 loop is CATTGAGVEEQYF. The CDR3 region has the DNA TGTGCCACCACTGGGGCGGGAGTGGAGGAGCAGTACTTC.

V usage is TRBV5-6 and J usage is TRBJ1-2; perhaps TRBD1 as D (6 bases). The CDR3 contains 16 residues. Germline V CDR1 and CDR2: SGHDT, YYEEEE. V was shortened by 0 bases and J by 4 bases, with 16 bases between the two germline ends. This chain's CDR3 is CASSLGTEEFAYGYTF. The CDR3, as DNA: TGTGCCAGCAGCTTGGGGACAGAGGAATTCGCCTATGGCTACACCTTC.

The CDR3 region is CASSLVSSGAEQYF. The CDR3 DNA is TGCGCCAGCAGCTTGGTCAGTAGCGGAGCCGAGCAGTACTTC. The chain couples TRBV5-1 to TRBJ2-7; D possibly corresponds to TRBD2 (6 bases). The CDR3 is made up of 14 amino acids. In germline, CDR1 is SGHRS, CDR2 YFSETQ. V lost 0 bases and J 6 bases, leaving 13 bases between the germline ends. The variable domain in full, completed from reference TRBV5-1 and TRBJ2-7, reads KAGVTQTPRYLIKTRGQQVTLSCSPISGHRSVSWYQQTPGQGLQFLFEYFSETQRNKGNFPGRFSGRQFSNSRSEMNVSTLELGDSALYLCASSLVSSGAEQYFGPGTRLTVT.

This clone was seen more than once but under ten times. V gene TRBV7-3 combines with J gene TRBJ2-2; D is unclear. The CDR3 is made up of 15 amino acids. With 4 bases removed from V and 1 base from J, the gap between germline ends came to 10 bases. Germline V lookup: CDR1 SGHTA, CDR2 FQGTGA. CDR3 sequence: CASSSSTGNTGELFF. Written as DNA, the CDR3 is TGTGCCAGCAGCTCCTCGACTGGGAACACCGGGGAGCTGTTTTTT.

This clone has more than one count but fewer than ten. V is TRBV7-2 and J is TRBJ2-7; a possible D gene is TRBD1 (6 bases). The CDR3 sequence is 18 residues long. Trimming shortened V by 1 base and J by 2 bases, and 21 bases separated the two germline ends. Germline V gene sequence: CDR1 SGHTA, CDR2 FQGNSA. CDR3 region: CASSLGYRAYVEPYEQYF. CDR3 nucleotide sequence: TGTGCCAGCAGCTTAGGTTACAGGGCCTATGTCGAACCCTACGAGCAGTACTTC.

This clone was picked up a small number of times. The rearrangement links TRBV5-1 to TRBJ2-1; 12 nucleotides agree with TRBD2. Germline lookup yields CDR1 SGHRS and CDR2 YFSETQ. V was clipped by 2 bases and J by 0 bases; unmatched bases: 6. The CDR3 is 18 residues long. Here the CDR3 reads CASSLGLAGPSSYNEQFF. CDR3 DNA: TGCGCCAGCAGCTTAGGACTAGCGGGGCCAAGCTCCTACAATGAGCAGTTCTTC.

This clone was observed a few times. This rearrangement joins TRBV2 to TRBJ1-2, with D hard to call. Trimming removed 8 bases at V and 7 bases at J, with 17 bases between. Germline CDR1 and CDR2: SNHLY and FYNNEI. This CDR3 spans 13 amino acids. The CDR3 here is CASRLRPGGGYTF. DNA for the CDR3: TGTGCCAGCCGACTGCGCCCGGGAGGTGGCTACACCTTC.

This clone was seen more than once but under ten times. The chain is built from TRBV4-2 and TRBJ1-1; D call uncertain. V shed 2 bases and J shed 8 bases, with 15 bases lying between them. In germline, CDR1 is LGHNA, CDR2 YNFKEQ. This CDR3 contains 14 residues. CDR3 loop: CASSQSSVGREAFF. The CDR3 bases are TGTGCCAGCAGCCAATCAAGCGTCGGGAGAGAAGCTTTCTTT.

The gene calls are TRBV28 and TRBJ2-7; possible D gene TRBD1, 5 bases. V shed 5 bases and J shed 3 bases, with 11 bases lying between them. In germline, CDR1 is MDHEN, CDR2 SYDVKM. This CDR3 spans 13 amino acids. CDR3 sequence: CASSLDRLYEQYF. The CDR3 nucleotides are TGTGCCAGCAGTCTTGACAGACTCTACGAGCAGTACTTC.

The gene calls are TRBV7-2 and TRBJ2-7; the match to TRBD2 covers 7 bases. The CDR3 loop spans 15 amino acids. Germline lookup yields CDR1 SGHTA and CDR2 FQGNSA. The V and J ends lost 1 base and 0 bases, in that order; junction bases with no gene match: 3. CDR3: CASSLGGEGSYEQYF. In nucleotides, the CDR3 is TGTGCCAGCAGCTTAGGCGGGGAGGGCTCCTACGAGCAGTACTTC.

In its sample, this clone was seen a few times. The chain has TRBV4-3 and TRBJ2-1, with D perhaps TRBD2 (6 bases). There are 16 residues in the CDR3. Germline V gene sequence: CDR1 LGHNA, CDR2 YSLEER. Trimming stripped 3 bases from V and 6 bases from J, with 18 bases between. Written as DNA, the CDR3 is TGCGCCAGCAGCCAGCTGGACGGTCGGGGGTCCAATGAGCAGTTCTTC. Translation: CASSQLDGRGSNEQFF.

The rearrangement uses TRBV18 and TRBJ2-7, with a possible D match to TRBD2 (6 bases). The CDR3 is 12 residues long. Germline CDR1 is KGHSH and CDR2 is LQKENI. V was clipped by 5 bases and J by 5 bases, with 10 bases between them. The CDR3 region is CASSVGTDEQYF. Here the CDR3 DNA reads TGTGCCAGCTCAGTCGGGACTGACGAGCAGTACTTC.

In its sample, this clone was seen a few times. CDR3 in amino acids: CAWSVLNGQPQHF. In nucleotides, the CDR3 is TGTGCCTGGAGTGTACTAAATGGTCAGCCCCAGCATTTT. J is TRBJ1-5 and V is TRBV30; D is uncertain. Trimming stripped 0 bases from V and 6 bases from J, with 9 bases between. This CDR3 is 13 amino acids long. CDR1 and CDR2 (germline): GTSNPN, SVGIG (reference sequence). The full variable domain, completed using reference TRBV30 and TRBJ1-5, is SQTIHQWPATLVQPVGSPLSLECTVEGTSNPNLYWYRQAAGRGLQLLFYSVGIGQISSEVPQNLSASRPQDRQFILSSKKLLLSDSGFYLCAWSVLNGQPQHFGDGTRLSIL.

This sequence joins TRBV4-1 and TRBJ2-7, with TRBD2 identical over 11 bases. V gave up 1 base and J gave up 6 bases; unmatched junction bases: 5. This CDR3 comprises 15 residues. Germline V lookup: CDR1 MGHRA, CDR2 YSYEKL. The CDR3 DNA sequence: TGCGCCAGCAGCCAAGGACTAGCGGGATCCGTCGAGCAGTACTTC. Translation gives CASSQGLAGSVEQYF.

CDR3 in amino acids: CASSLGGQGGRNEQFF. CDR3 nucleotides: TGTGCCAGCAGCTTGGGGGGACAGGGGGGCCGCAATGAGCAGTTCTTC. J is TRBJ2-1 and V is TRBV5-4; 11 bases line up with TRBD1. The CDR3 contains 16 residues. After removal of 0 bases from V and 6 bases from J, the junction contained 5 bases not matched to a gene. Germline V gene data show CDR1 as SGHNT and CDR2 as YYREEE (reference sequence). The whole variable domain, remainder taken from reference TRBV5-4 and TRBJ2-1, is ETGVTQSPTHLIKTRGQQVTLRCSSQSGHNTVSWYQQALGQGPQFIFQYYREEENGRGNFPPRFSGLQFPNYSSELNVNALELDDSALYLCASSLGGQGGRNEQFFGPGTRLTVL.

The genes are TRBV9 and TRBJ1-2; maybe TRBD1 (5 bases). CDR1 SGDLS and CDR2 YYNGEE come from the germline V gene. The CDR3 spans 14 residues. The V and J ends lost 0 bases and 4 bases respectively, with 10 bases between them. The CDR3 loop reads CASSVEGRSYGYTF. In DNA form, the CDR3 reads TGTGCCAGCAGCGTAGAGGGGCGCAGCTATGGCTACACCTTC. Using reference TRBV9 and TRBJ1-2 for the parts outside the CDR3, the full variable domain is DSGVTQTPKHLITATGQRVTLRCSPRSGDLSVYWYQQSLDQGLQFLIQYYNGEERAKGNILERFSAQQFPDLHSELNLSSLELGDSALYFCASSVEGRSYGYTFGSGTRLTVV.

This chain uses TRBV7-2 with TRBJ2-1, with 7 bases lining up with TRBD2. Germline CDR1 is SGHTA and CDR2 is FQGNSA. The CDR3 sequence is 13 residues long. The V gene end was trimmed by 6 bases and the J gene end by 8 bases; junction bases not matched to a gene: 7. Here the CDR3 DNA reads TGTGCCAGCAGACGACTAGCAGTCGATGAGCAGTTCTTC. Translating gives CASRRLAVDEQFF.

This chain links TRBV5-1 with TRBJ1-2; D is unclear. The CDR3 loop spans 14 amino acids. Germline V gene sequence: CDR1 SGHRS, CDR2 YFSETQ. The ends were cut back, 7 bases at V and 6 bases at J, with 19 bases in the middle. In DNA form, the CDR3 reads TGCGCCAGCCCGAAGAAATGGGCTTCGGATGGCTACACCTTC. This gives the protein CASPKKWASDGYTF.

About this clone: One end of the junction varies from germline; a read error may be responsible. The chain combines TRBV28 with TRBJ2-1, with a possible D match to TRBD2 (7 bases). The CDR3 length is 13 residues. Germline V gene data show CDR1 as MDHEN and CDR2 as SYDVKM. CDR3 in DNA: TGTGCCAGCAGGTTAGGGGAGGGGGACCCCTCGCTCTTC. Its translation is CASRLGEGDPSLF.